This TCR beta chain appears in the sequencing data of a study of control samples from healthy donors and cancer patients. The CDR3 runs to 15 residues. CDR1 is KGHSH and CDR2 is LQKENI in the germline V gene. Trimming shortened V by 3 bases and J by 1 base, and 12 bases separated the two germline ends. Clones were sequenced by immunoSEQ multiplex PCR, and TCRdb holds only the in-frame ones, with some missing. The sample holds about 92,000 clones, 82% seen once. This clonotype originated in a woman aged 55-69 years in good health. V and J are TRBV18 and TRBJ2-5, with D possibly TRBD1 on 5 matching bases. The material sequenced was blood. The CDR3 sequence: CASSPYKGPQETQYF. The CDR3 region has the DNA TGTGCCAGCTCACCGTACAAGGGGCCCCAAGAGACCCAGTACTTC.